The 11 T cell receptor beta chains below come from one sample, sequenced in a study of cytomegalovirus exposure and HLA in healthy donors (dated by TCRdb to about 2017). Library preparation used the immunoSEQ multiplex PCR assay. The multiplex PCR relied on a mix of 60 forward primers for TCR Vbeta segments and 13 reverse primers for TCR Jbeta segments. TCRdb holds this immuneACCESS table with in-frame rearrangements only. Some clones are missing; in checked studies, unresolved V genes explain under half, and the rest has no known cause. For this sample the table gives roughly 160,000 clones, of which 70% to 90% were detected only once. The top ten constitute 0.85% of the sample. The sequenced material came from PBMCs. The receptors stem from a woman in her twenties or thirties in good health and CMV-seronegative.

This chain uses TRBV7-6 with TRBJ2-5, with TRBD1 matching over 12 bases. The CDR3 contains 16 residues. Germline V gene data show CDR1 as SGHVS and CDR2 as FNYEAQ. Losses at the gene ends were 5 bases for V and 5 bases for J; bases not matched to a gene: 9. The CDR3 here is CASSRAGTGGRETQYF. The CDR3 nucleotides read TGTGCCAGCAGCCGAGCCGGGACAGGGGGCAGGGAGACCCAGTACTTC.

The CDR3 reads CASSPSMTYEQYF. In DNA, the CDR3 is TGTGCCAGCAGCCCTAGCATGACCTACGAGCAGTACTTC. V gene TRBV11-2 combines with J gene TRBJ2-7; weak D call: TRBD2 (5 bases). Trimming pared 5 bases from V and 2 bases from J, leaving 10 bases between. The CDR3 spans 13 residues. Germline CDR1 reads SGHAT; CDR2 reads FQNNGV.

The CDR3 is CASSLGTEQETQYF. The CDR3 nucleotides read TGCGCCAGCAGCTTGGGGACAGAGCAAGAGACCCAGTACTTC. V and J are TRBV5-1 and TRBJ2-5; tentative D call: TRBD1 (6 bases). This CDR3 has 14 amino acids. Germline V lookup: CDR1 SGHRS, CDR2 YFSETQ. Trimming took 0 bases from V and 2 from J, leaving 8 bases between them.

The chain is built from TRBV7-8 and TRBJ2-6; D is possibly TRBD2 (5 bases). Germline V gene sequence: CDR1 SGHVS, CDR2 FQNEAQ. CDR3 length: 15 amino acids. The germline V and J ends were trimmed by 3 bases and 1 base, with 7 bases remaining between them. CDR3 sequence: CASSFEGSGANVLTF. In nucleotides, the CDR3 is TGTGCCAGCAGCTTTGAGGGTTCTGGGGCCAACGTCCTGACTTTC.

This chain connects TRBV6-1 to TRBJ2-5; D not certain. The J call could be wrong; TRBJ2-7 is a better fit for the DNA end. This CDR3 spans 13 amino acids. In germline, CDR1 is MNHNS, CDR2 SASEGT. The CDR3 DNA reads as TGTGCCAGCAGTCTGGAGTTAACCTACGAGCAGTACTTC. Amino acid sequence: CASSLELTYEQYF.

This chain joins TRBV6-6 and TRBJ1-2, with 9 nucleotides matching TRBD1. This CDR3 region has 15 residues. J was trimmed by 7 bases and V by 6 bases; bases with no gene match: 12. CDR1 is MNHNY, CDR2 SVGAGI, per germline (reference sequence). The CDR3 DNA follows: TGTGCCAGCAGGGAATCGACAGGGGGGTTCGGTGGCTACACCTTC. Translating it yields CASRESTGGFGGYTF.

The chain recombines TRBV25-1 with TRBJ1-5, with TRBD1 identical over 8 bases. The CDR3 extends over 14 amino acids. CDR1 is MGHDK, CDR2 SYGVNS, per germline. V shed 4 bases and J 6 bases; nucleotides not matched to a gene: 5. CDR3 amino acids: CASSGTGGFQPQHF. CDR3 in DNA: TGTGCCAGCAGTGGAACAGGGGGGTTTCAGCCCCAGCATTTT. Together with reference TRBV25-1 and TRBJ1-5, the CDR3 gives the full variable domain: EADIYQTPRYLVIGTGKKITLECSQTMGHDKMYWYQQDPGMELHLIHYSYGVNSTEKGDLSSESTVSRIRTEHFPLTLESARPSHTSQYLCASSGTGGFQPQHFGDGTRLSIL.

Concerning this clone itself: The junction departs from germline at one end; a sequencing error may be responsible. V and J are TRBV15 and TRBJ1-1, with 9 bases that match TRBD1. Germline V lookup: CDR1 LNHNV, CDR2 YYDKDF (reference sequence). The CDR3 is 15 residues long. The DNA of the CDR3 is TGTGCCACCAGCCGAGACAGGGGGATGAACACTGAAGCTTTCTTT. It codes for CATSRDRGMNTEAFF.

CDR3 DNA sequence: TGCGCCAGCAGCGCCGACAGGGGCTACGAGCAGTACTTC. Translation gives CASSADRGYEQYF. V gene TRBV5-1 combines with J gene TRBJ2-7; 8 bases are a match to TRBD1. V lost 4 bases, J lost 3 bases, and 3 bases stayed unmatched. The CDR3 sequence is 13 residues long. Germline lookup yields CDR1 SGHRS and CDR2 YFSETQ.

V and J are TRBV6-5 and TRBJ1-2; the match to TRBD1 covers 9 bases. V was pared by 5 bases and J by 8 bases, with 6 bases of the junction left unmatched. This CDR3 has 13 amino acids. CDR1 MNHEY and CDR2 SVGAGI come from the germline V gene. CDR3 sequence: CASSRGQGGGYTF. The CDR3 nucleotides read TGTGCCAGCAGTCGGGGACAGGGCGGGGGCTACACCTTC.

This clone was picked up one time. The rearrangement joins TRBV18 to TRBJ1-6; no reliable D call. V gave up 3 bases and J gave up 6 bases, with 12 bases separating them. CDR1 and CDR2 (germline): KGHSH, LQKENI. The CDR3 has 15 amino acids. CDR3 sequence (DNA): TGTGCCAGCTCACCTAAGAGCAGAGGTAATTCACCCCTCCACTTT. Translation gives CASSPKSRGNSPLHF.